This TCR beta chain was obtained from a study of cytomegalovirus exposure and HLA in healthy donors. The V gene lost 5 bases and the J gene lost 10 bases, with 18 bases spanning the gap. CDR1 is ENHRY, CDR2 SYGVKD, per germline. The CDR3 length is 14 residues. Only in-frame clones appear in the TCRdb table, and some are missing; sequencing was by immunoSEQ multiplex PCR. The top ten hold approximately 3.2% of the sample, which has about 150,000 clones, roughly nine tenths seen once. Material for sequencing was PBMCs. The V call is TRBV10-3, the J call TRBJ2-1, with a possible D match to TRBD2 (6 bases). The source of this sequence is a woman between 18 and 29 years old in good health and CMV-seropositive. In DNA, the CDR3 is TGTGCCATCAGTCCTAGCGTCACAGGAGTAGAGCAGTTCTTC. Translating gives CAISPSVTGVEQFF.